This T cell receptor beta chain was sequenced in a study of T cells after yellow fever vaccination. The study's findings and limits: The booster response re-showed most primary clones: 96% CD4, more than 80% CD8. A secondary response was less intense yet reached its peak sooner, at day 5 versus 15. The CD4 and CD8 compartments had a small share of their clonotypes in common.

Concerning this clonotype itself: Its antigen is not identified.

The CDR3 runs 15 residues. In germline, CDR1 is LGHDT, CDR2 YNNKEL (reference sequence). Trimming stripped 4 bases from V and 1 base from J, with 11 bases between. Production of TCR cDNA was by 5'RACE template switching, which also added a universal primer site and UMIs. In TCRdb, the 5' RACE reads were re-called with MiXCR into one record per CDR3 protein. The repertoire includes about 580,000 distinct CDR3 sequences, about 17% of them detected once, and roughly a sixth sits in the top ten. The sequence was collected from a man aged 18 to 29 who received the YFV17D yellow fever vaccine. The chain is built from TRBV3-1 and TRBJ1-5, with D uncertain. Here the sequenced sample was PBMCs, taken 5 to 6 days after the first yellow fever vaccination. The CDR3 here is CASSPTRRSNQPQHF. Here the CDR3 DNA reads TGTGCCAGCAGCCCGACCCGCCGAAGCAATCAGCCCCAGCATTTT.